This T cell receptor beta chain derives from a study of cytomegalovirus exposure and HLA in healthy donors. Trimming removed 0 bases from V and 4 bases from J, with 12 bases in between. Germline-derived CDR1 and CDR2 are KGHSY and FQNENV. This CDR3 spans 15 amino acids. PCR amplification relied on 60 Vbeta primers (plus 13 Jbeta primers). Sequencing was performed with immunoSEQ multiplex PCR; in TCRdb, only in-frame clones are kept and a portion is missing. This table has about 80,000 clones, around 67% appearing once. Sequencing input: PBMCs. This chain connects TRBV16 to TRBJ1-2; D is unclear. The receptor's source is a woman between 45 and 60 years old in good health and CMV-seropositive. The CDR3 protein is CASSQSTRRVYGYTF. As DNA, the CDR3 is TGTGCCAGCAGCCAATCGACGCGCCGGGTCTATGGCTACACCTTC.